This T cell receptor beta chain was sequenced during a study of T cell responses to AZD1222 COVID-19 vaccine. Study as a whole: Pooling covered second doses at about 4 or about 12 weeks.

Germline CDR1 reads KGHSH; CDR2 reads LQKENI. The CDR3 totals 15 residues. With V trimmed by 3 bases and J by 4 bases, 3 bases remained unmatched. Clones were sequenced by immunoSEQ multiplex PCR, and TCRdb holds only the in-frame ones, with some missing. The sample lists about 170,000 clones, roughly 92% occurring once. Sample: peripheral blood, taken on day 0 of AZD1222 vaccination. The TCR sequence derives from an adult in good health. This chain joins TRBV18 and TRBJ1-4; 9 bases fit TRBD1. The CDR3 bases are TGTGCCAGCTCACCCGGGACAGGGAATAATGAAAAACTGTTTTTT. Translated, it gives CASSPGTGNNEKLFF.